This passage covers 22 T cell receptor beta chains from one sample sequenced in a study of T cell responses to AZD1222 COVID-19 vaccine. Sequenced by immunoSEQ multiplex PCR; TCRdb stores in-frame clones only, minus some. The table shows about 180,000 clones, with 90% to 95% occurring only once. The specimen comprised peripheral blood, sampled on day 0 of AZD1222 vaccination. The receptors come from an adult in good health.

The chain has TRBV29-1 and TRBJ2-1, with D possibly being TRBD1 or TRBD2 (5 bases each). Trimming removed 4 bases at V and 7 bases at J, with 5 bases between. There are 10 residues in the CDR3. Looked up from germline, CDR1 is SQVTM and CDR2 is ANQGSEA. The CDR3 reads CSVGGNEQFF. In nucleotides, the CDR3 is TGCAGCGTTGGGGGGAATGAGCAGTTCTTC.

CDR3: CASSSELTDMNTEAFF. The CDR3 nucleotides are TGCGCCAGCAGCTCAGAACTGACAGACATGAACACTGAAGCTTTCTTT. The chain uses TRBV5-1 and TRBJ1-1; a possible D gene is TRBD1 (5 bases). With 3 bases removed from V and 0 bases from J, the gap between germline ends came to 15 bases. CDR1 and CDR2 from the germline V gene are SGHRS and YFSETQ. The CDR3 runs 16 residues.

The rearrangement joins TRBV7-7 to TRBJ2-1; no clear D. This CDR3 contains 14 residues. V was pared by 5 bases and J by 3 bases, with 11 bases between. CDR1 and CDR2 from the germline V gene are SSHAT and FNYEAQ (reference sequence). The CDR3 is CASSPGHLYNEQFF. The CDR3 nucleotides read TGTGCCAGCAGCCCGGGTCACCTCTACAATGAGCAGTTCTTC.

V is TRBV11-2 and J is TRBJ2-1; 7 bases map to TRBD2. The CDR3 totals 18 residues. The germline V gene encodes CDR1 SGHAT and CDR2 FQNNGV. The V gene end was trimmed by 1 base and the J gene end by 0 bases; junction bases not matched to a gene: 9. In DNA, the CDR3 is TGTGCCAGCAGCTTAGGATTATCTGGCGGGAGCTCCTACAATGAGCAGTTCTTC. Translation: CASSLGLSGGSSYNEQFF.

J is TRBJ2-3 and V is TRBV10-3, with TRBD1 matching 8 bases. This CDR3 is built from 14 residues. Germline V CDR1 and CDR2: ENHRY, SYGVKD. V shed 6 bases, J shed 0 bases, and the junction held 2 bases outside the gene matches. CDR3 loop: CAISGTGSTDTQYF. For the CDR3, the DNA is TGTGCCATCAGCGGGACAGGCAGCACAGATACGCAGTATTTT.

This chain joins TRBV19 and TRBJ1-2, with D unclear. CDR1 is LNHDA and CDR2 is SQIVND in the germline V gene (reference sequence). V was clipped by 4 bases and J by 8 bases, with 8 bases between them. This CDR3 has 11 residues. CDR3 amino acids: CASSTNRGYTF. CDR3 sequence (DNA): TGTGCCAGTAGTACCAACCGGGGCTACACCTTC.

J is TRBJ2-5 and V is TRBV5-1, with D perhaps TRBD2 (5 bases). From germline, CDR1 is SGHRS and CDR2 YFSETQ. The CDR3 totals 15 residues. With 5 bases removed from V and 5 bases from J, the gap between germline ends came to 19 bases. This CDR3 reads CASRQMATGSETQYF. As DNA, the CDR3 is TGCGCCAGCAGACAGATGGCTACGGGATCGGAGACCCAGTACTTC.

This chain joins TRBV7-9 and TRBJ2-7; 13 positions agree with TRBD2. This CDR3 region has 18 residues. The germline gives CDR1 SEHNR, CDR2 FQNEAQ (reference sequence). The trim removed 5 bases at V and 3 bases at J, leaving 13 bases unmatched. The CDR3 sequence: CASSPRTSGRTANYEQYF. CDR3 coding DNA: TGTGCCAGCAGCCCGAGGACTAGCGGGAGAACGGCTAACTACGAGCAGTACTTC.

CDR3 region: CASSLNTEAFF. In nucleotides, the CDR3 is TGCGCCAGCAGCTTGAACACTGAAGCTTTCTTT. The V call is TRBV5-1, the J call TRBJ1-1; D remains ambiguous. The germline V and J ends were trimmed by 1 base and 2 bases, with 0 bases remaining between them. The CDR3 length is 11 residues. Germline V lookup: CDR1 SGHRS, CDR2 YFSETQ.

The chain combines TRBV3-1 (or the pseudogene TRBV3-2) with TRBJ1-5, with a weak D call TRBD1 (6 bases). Between the trimmed V and J ends, which lost 0 bases and 2 bases, there was a span of 11 bases. This CDR3 is 16 amino acids long. CDR1 LGHDT and CDR2 YNNKEL come from the germline V gene (reference sequence). The CDR3 spells CASSQDRGGRNQPQHF. The CDR3 DNA reads TGTGCCAGCAGCCAAGATCGCGGGGGCCGCAATCAGCCCCAGCATTTT.

This chain uses TRBV6-5 with TRBJ1-1; no reliable D call. This CDR3 has 12 amino acids. Trimming left V 6 bases short and J 7 bases short, with 12 bases between. Looked up from germline, CDR1 is MNHEY and CDR2 is SVGAGI. CDR3 protein: CASSPLLDEAFF. The CDR3 DNA reads as TGTGCCAGCAGCCCCCTGCTGGATGAAGCTTTCTTT.

The gene calls are TRBV6-5 and TRBJ2-7; no reliable D call. Looked up from germline, CDR1 is MNHEY and CDR2 is SVGAGI. Between the trimmed V and J ends, which lost 8 bases and 0 bases, there was a span of 11 bases. CDR3 length: 13 amino acids. CDR3 sequence reads: CASVPVSSYEQYF. Here the CDR3 DNA reads TGTGCCAGCGTCCCGGTGAGCTCCTACGAGCAGTACTTC.

V is TRBV15 and J is TRBJ1-3; tentatively, D is TRBD1 (6 bases). V lost 1 base and J 4 bases, leaving 26 bases between the germline ends. Germline values: CDR1 LNHNV, CDR2 YYDKDF (reference sequence). The CDR3 is made up of 20 amino acids. CDR3 sequence reads: CATSRGRDTFIGIRGNTIYF. The CDR3 DNA follows: TGTGCCACCAGCAGAGGCAGGGACACCTTCATCGGGATCCGGGGAAACACCATATATTTT.

The chain has TRBV19 and TRBJ1-3, with D uncertain. CDR1 LNHDA and CDR2 SQIVND come from the germline V gene (reference sequence). V was clipped by 3 bases and J by 0 bases, with 12 bases between them. The CDR3 runs 16 residues. The CDR3 here is CASSIEVSNSGNTIYF. CDR3 coding DNA: TGTGCCAGTAGTATTGAGGTGTCCAACTCTGGAAACACCATATATTTT.

The chain is built from TRBV4-2 and TRBJ2-3, with 13 bases fitting TRBD2. V lost 3 bases to trimming and J lost 4 bases; unmatched junction nucleotides: 4. The germline CDR1 and CDR2 sequences are LGHNA and YNFKEQ. CDR3 length equals 16 residues. CDR3 coding DNA: TGTGCCAGCAGCCATTTAACTAGCGGGAGGGCAGATACGCAGTATTTT. Translated, it gives CASSHLTSGRADTQYF.

The gene calls are TRBV10-2 and TRBJ1-2; D is uncertain. The V and J ends lost 6 bases and 7 bases respectively, with 21 bases between them. The CDR3 runs 15 residues. CDR1 and CDR2 (germline): WSHSY, SAAADI. CDR3 nucleotide sequence: TGCGCCAGCAGAGGACTTCCCCTGTCCCCGGGTGGCTACACCTTC. Amino acids: CASRGLPLSPGGYTF.

The genes are TRBV7-9 and TRBJ2-7; tentative D call: TRBD2 (5 bases). The V and J ends lost 7 bases and 7 bases respectively, with 17 bases between them. The length of the CDR3 is 13 residues. The germline CDR1 and CDR2 sequences are SEHNR and FQNEAQ (reference sequence). The CDR3 DNA reads as TGTGCCAGCATGAAGGCCGGAGGAGCGGAGCAGTACTTC. Its translation is CASMKAGGAEQYF.

The chain uses TRBV6-1 and TRBJ1-1, with a tentative D call TRBD1 (5 bases). This CDR3 comprises 13 residues. V was cut by 6 bases and J by 5 bases, with 13 bases left in between. Germline CDR1 is MNHNS and CDR2 is SASEGT. In DNA, the CDR3 is TGTGCCAGCAGGCGGTCGGGGGATACTGAAGCTTTCTTT. This sequence encodes CASRRSGDTEAFF.

V usage is TRBV5-1 and J usage is TRBJ2-3; TRBD1 aligns across 10 bases. CDR3 size: 15 residues. Germline V gene lookup returns CDR1 SGHRS and CDR2 YFSETQ. Unmatched junction bases numbered 5, after V lost 1 base and J lost 6 bases. CDR3 sequence reads: CASSLPSGQGDTQYF. CDR3 DNA: TGCGCCAGCAGCTTGCCATCGGGACAGGGGGATACGCAGTATTTT.

V and J are TRBV2 and TRBJ2-7; D is ambiguous. Germline loops: CDR1 SNHLY, CDR2 FYNNEI. This CDR3 has 12 amino acids. V shed 7 bases and J shed 6 bases, with 13 bases lying between them. This CDR3 reads CASNLGGIEQYF. The CDR3 coding sequence is TGTGCCAGCAACTTGGGCGGCATCGAGCAGTACTTC.

This clone was seen once. The chain combines TRBV5-4 with TRBJ2-1; no clear D gene. CDR1 and CDR2 from the germline V gene are SGHNT and YYREEE (reference sequence). The CDR3 runs to 16 residues. The ends were cut back, 0 bases at V and 0 bases at J, with 10 bases in the middle. The DNA of the CDR3 is TGTGCCAGCAGCTTGGCCTCTCAGATCTCCTACAATGAGCAGTTCTTC. This translates into CASSLASQISYNEQFF.

The chain combines TRBV19 with TRBJ2-1; 7 bases map to TRBD1. Germline V gene data show CDR1 as LNHDA and CDR2 as SQIVND (reference sequence). CDR3 length: 15 amino acids. V gave up 5 bases and J gave up 0 bases; unmatched junction bases: 4. CDR3 loop: CASSRQGSSYNEQFF. The CDR3 DNA sequence: TGTGCCAGTAGTCGACAGGGAAGCTCCTACAATGAGCAGTTCTTC. Complete variable domain (other parts from reference TRBV19 and TRBJ2-1): DGGITQSPKYLFRKEGQNVTLSCEQNLNHDAMYWYRQDPGQGLRLIYYSQIVNDFQKGDIAEGYSVSREKKESFPLTVTSAQKNPTAFYLCASSRQGSSYNEQFFGPGTRLTVL.